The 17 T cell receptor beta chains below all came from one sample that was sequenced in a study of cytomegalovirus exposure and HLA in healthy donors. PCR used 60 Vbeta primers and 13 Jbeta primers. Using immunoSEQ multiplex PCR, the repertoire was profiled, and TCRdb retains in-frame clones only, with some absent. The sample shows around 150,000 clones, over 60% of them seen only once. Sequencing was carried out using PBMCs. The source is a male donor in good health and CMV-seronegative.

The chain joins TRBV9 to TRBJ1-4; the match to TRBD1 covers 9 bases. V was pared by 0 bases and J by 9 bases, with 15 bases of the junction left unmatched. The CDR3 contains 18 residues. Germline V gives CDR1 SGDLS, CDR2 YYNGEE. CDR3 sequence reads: CASSVGPPTGGVLKKLFF. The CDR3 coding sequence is TGTGCCAGCAGCGTAGGCCCCCCCACAGGGGGCGTTTTGAAAAAACTGTTTTTT.

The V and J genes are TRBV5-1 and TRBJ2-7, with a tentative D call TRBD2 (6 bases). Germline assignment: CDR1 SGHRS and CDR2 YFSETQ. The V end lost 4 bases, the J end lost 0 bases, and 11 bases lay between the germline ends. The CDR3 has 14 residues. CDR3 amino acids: CASSDPGDSYEQYF. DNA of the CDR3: TGCGCCAGCAGCGACCCGGGGGACTCCTACGAGCAGTACTTC.

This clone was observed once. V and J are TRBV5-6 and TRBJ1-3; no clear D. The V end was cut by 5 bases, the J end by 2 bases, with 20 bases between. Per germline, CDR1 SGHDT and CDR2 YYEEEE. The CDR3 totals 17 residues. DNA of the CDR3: TGTGCCAGCAGTTTATACGCCGCCGCGGGAACTGGAAACACCATATATTTT. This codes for CASSLYAAAGTGNTIYF.

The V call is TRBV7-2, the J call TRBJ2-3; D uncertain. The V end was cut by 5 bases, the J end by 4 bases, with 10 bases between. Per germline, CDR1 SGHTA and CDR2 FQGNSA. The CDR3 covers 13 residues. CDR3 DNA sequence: TGTGCCAGCAGCCCTACCCAGGCAGATACGCAGTATTTT. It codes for CASSPTQADTQYF.

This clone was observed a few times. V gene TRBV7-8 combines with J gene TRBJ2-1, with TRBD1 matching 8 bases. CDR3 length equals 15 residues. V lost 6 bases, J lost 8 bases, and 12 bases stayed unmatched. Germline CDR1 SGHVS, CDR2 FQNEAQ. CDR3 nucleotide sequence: TGTGCCAGCAGTAAAGAGACAGGGGCTTTATATGAGCAGTTCTTC. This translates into CASSKETGALYEQFF.

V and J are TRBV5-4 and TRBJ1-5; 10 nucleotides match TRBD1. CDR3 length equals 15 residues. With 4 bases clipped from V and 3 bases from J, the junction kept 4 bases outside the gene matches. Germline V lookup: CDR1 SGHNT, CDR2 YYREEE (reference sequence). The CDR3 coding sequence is TGTGCCAGCAGCCCCGGACAGGGGGTCAATCAGCCCCAGCATTTT. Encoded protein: CASSPGQGVNQPQHF.

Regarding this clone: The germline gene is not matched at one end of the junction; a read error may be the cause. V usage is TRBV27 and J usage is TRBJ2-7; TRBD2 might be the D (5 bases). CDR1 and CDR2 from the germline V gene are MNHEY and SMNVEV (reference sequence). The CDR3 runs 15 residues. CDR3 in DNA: TGTGCCAGCAGCTTATCCCCTACTAGGACCCACGAGCAGTACTTC. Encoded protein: CASSLSPTRTHEQYF.

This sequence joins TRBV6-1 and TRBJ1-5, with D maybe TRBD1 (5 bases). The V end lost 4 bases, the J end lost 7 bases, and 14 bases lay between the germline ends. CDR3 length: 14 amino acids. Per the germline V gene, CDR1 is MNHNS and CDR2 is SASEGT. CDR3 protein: CASSAVWGGQPQHF. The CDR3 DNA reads TGTGCCAGCAGTGCTGTATGGGGGGGACAGCCCCAGCATTTT.

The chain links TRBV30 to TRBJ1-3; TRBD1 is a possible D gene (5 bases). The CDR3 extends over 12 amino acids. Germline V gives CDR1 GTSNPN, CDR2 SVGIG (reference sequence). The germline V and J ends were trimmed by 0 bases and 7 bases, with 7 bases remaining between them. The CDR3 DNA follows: TGTGCCTGGAGTGTCGGGGGGAACACCATATATTTT. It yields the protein CAWSVGGNTIYF. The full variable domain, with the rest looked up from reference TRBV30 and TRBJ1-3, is SQTIHQWPATLVQPVGSPLSLECTVEGTSNPNLYWYRQAAGRGLQLLFYSVGIGQISSEVPQNLSASRPQDRQFILSSKKLLLSDSGFYLCAWSVGGNTIYFGEGSWLTVV.

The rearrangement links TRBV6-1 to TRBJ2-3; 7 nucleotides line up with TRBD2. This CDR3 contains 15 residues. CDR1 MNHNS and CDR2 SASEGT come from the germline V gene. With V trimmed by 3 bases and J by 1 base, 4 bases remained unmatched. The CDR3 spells CASSDRGVGTDTQYF. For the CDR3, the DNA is TGTGCCAGCAGTGACCGGGGGGTGGGCACAGATACGCAGTATTTT.

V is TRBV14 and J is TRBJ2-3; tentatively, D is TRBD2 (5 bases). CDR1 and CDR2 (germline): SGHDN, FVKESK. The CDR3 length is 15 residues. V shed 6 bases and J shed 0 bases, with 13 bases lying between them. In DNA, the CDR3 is TGTGCCAGCAGGGGAGCCAGATCTAGCACAGATACGCAGTATTTT. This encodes CASRGARSSTDTQYF.

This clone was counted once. The CDR3 DNA sequence: TGTGCCAGCAGCCGTAATGGGGGTAAGGGTAGCGGCACCTCTGGGGCCAACGTCCTGACTTTC. Translation gives CASSRNGGKGSGTSGANVLTF. The chain joins TRBV7-8 to TRBJ2-6; weak D call: TRBD2 (6 bases). Between the trimmed V and J ends, which lost 5 bases and 0 bases, there was a span of 26 bases. The CDR3 has 21 residues. The V gene's germline CDR1 is SGHVS and CDR2 FQNEAQ. Full variable domain (rest looked up from reference TRBV7-8 and TRBJ2-6): GAGVSQSPRYKVAKRGQDVALRCDPISGHVSLFWYQQALGQGPEFLTYFQNEAQLDKSGLPSDRFFAERPEGSVSTLKIQRTQQEDSAVYLCASSRNGGKGSGTSGANVLTFGAGSRLTVL.

CDR3: CASRVGGGNEQFF. The CDR3 coding sequence is TGTGCCAGCAGAGTTGGCGGGGGCAATGAGCAGTTCTTC. J is TRBJ2-1 and V is TRBV11-2; the match to TRBD2 covers 7 bases. The CDR3 spans 13 residues. V shed 6 bases and J 6 bases; nucleotides not matched to a gene: 5. Germline CDR1 is SGHAT and CDR2 is FQNNGV.

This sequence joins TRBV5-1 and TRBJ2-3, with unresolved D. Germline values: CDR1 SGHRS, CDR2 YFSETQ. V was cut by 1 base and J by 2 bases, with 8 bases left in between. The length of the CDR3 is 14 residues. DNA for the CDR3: TGCGCCAGCAGCTTGACTACTCTCACAGATACGCAGTATTTT. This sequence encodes CASSLTTLTDTQYF.

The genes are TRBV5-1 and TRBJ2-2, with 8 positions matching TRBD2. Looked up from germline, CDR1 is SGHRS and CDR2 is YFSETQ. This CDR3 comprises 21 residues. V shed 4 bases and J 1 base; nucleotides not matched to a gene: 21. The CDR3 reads CASSHPRAGGPSSRNTGELFF. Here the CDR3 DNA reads TGCGCCAGCAGCCACCCTCGGGCGGGAGGCCCATCAAGTAGGAACACCGGGGAGCTGTTTTTT.

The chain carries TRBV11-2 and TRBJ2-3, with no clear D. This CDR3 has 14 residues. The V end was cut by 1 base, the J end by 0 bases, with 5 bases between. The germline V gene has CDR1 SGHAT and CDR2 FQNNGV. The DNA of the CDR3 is TGTGCCAGCAGCTTAGGTATCAGCACAGATACGCAGTATTTT. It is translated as CASSLGISTDTQYF.

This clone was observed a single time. The CDR3 sequence is CASSQRQGGYNEQFF. DNA of the CDR3: TGCGCCAGCAGCCAACGCCAGGGGGGCTACAATGAGCAGTTCTTC. The chain has TRBV4-3 and TRBJ2-1, with a tentative D call TRBD1 (7 bases). Germline V gene lookup returns CDR1 LGHNA and CDR2 YSLEER. The CDR3 is 15 amino acids. Trimming cost V 2 bases and J 3 bases, with 11 bases left between them.